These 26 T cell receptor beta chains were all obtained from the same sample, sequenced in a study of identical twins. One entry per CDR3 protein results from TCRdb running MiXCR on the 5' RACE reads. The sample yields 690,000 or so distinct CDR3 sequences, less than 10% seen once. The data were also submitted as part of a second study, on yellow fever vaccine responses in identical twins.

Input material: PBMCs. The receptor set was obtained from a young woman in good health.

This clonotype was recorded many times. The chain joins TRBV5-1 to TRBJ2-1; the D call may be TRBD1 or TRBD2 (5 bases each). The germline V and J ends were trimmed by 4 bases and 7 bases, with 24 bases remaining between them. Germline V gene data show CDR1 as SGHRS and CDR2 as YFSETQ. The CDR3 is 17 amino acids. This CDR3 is CASSPGTRTSLTNEQFF. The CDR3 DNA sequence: TGCGCCAGCAGCCCGGGGACCAGAACGTCCTTAACGAATGAGCAGTTCTTC.

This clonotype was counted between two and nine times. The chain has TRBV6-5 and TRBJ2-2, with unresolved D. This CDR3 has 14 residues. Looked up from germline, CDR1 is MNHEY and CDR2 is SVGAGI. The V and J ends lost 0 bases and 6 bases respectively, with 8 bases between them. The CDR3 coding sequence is TGTGCCAGCAGTTACTCGAAGGGTTCCGGGGAGCTGTTTTTT. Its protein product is CASSYSKGSGELFF.

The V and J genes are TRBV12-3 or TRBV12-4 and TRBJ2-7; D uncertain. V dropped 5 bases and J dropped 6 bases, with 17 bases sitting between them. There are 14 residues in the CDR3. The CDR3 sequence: CASSPSRRSLEQYF. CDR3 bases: TGTGCCAGCAGTCCCTCCCGGCGGTCCCTCGAGCAGTACTTC.

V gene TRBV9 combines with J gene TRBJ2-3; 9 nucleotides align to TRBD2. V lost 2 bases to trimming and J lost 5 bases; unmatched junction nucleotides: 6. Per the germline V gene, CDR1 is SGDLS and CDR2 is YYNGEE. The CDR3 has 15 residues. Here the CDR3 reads CASSVSGSVGDTQYF. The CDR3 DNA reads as TGTGCCAGCAGCGTTAGCGGGAGCGTCGGAGATACGCAGTATTTT.

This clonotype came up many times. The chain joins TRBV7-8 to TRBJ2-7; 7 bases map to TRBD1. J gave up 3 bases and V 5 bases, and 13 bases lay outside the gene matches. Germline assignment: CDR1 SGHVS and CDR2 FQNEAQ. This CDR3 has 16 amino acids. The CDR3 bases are TGTGCCAGCAGCCTTCGTCCGGGACAGATTAACTACGAGCAGTACTTC. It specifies CASSLRPGQINYEQYF.

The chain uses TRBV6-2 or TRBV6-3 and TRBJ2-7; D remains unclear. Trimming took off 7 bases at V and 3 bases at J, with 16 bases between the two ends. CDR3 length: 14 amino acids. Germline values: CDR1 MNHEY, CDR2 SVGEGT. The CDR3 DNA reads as TGTGCCAGCACTTCACCCGACCGGCGCTACGAGCAGTACTTC. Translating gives CASTSPDRRYEQYF.

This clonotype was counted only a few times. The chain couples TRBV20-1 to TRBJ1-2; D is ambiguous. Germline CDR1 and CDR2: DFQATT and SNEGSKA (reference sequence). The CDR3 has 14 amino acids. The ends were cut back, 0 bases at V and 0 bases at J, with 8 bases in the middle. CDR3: CSARDRAANYGYTF. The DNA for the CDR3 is TGCAGTGCTAGAGATCGGGCAGCTAACTATGGCTACACCTTC.

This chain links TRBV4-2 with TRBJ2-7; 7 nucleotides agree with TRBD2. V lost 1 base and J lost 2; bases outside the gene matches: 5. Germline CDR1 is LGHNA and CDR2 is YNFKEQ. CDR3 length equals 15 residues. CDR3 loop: CASSQGLAETYEQYF. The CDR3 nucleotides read TGTGCCAGCAGCCAAGGTCTAGCGGAGACCTACGAGCAGTACTTC.

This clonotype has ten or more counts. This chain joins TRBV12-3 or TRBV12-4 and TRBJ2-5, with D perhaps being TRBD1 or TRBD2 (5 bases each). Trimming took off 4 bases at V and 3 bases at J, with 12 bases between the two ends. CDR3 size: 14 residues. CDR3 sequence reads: CASSWAGTEETQYF. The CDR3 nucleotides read TGTGCCAGCAGTTGGGCAGGGACCGAAGAGACCCAGTACTTC.

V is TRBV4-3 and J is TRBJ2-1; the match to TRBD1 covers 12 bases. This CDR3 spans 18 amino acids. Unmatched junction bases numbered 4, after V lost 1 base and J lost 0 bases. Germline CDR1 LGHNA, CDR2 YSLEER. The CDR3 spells CASSQAGTGGFSYNEQFF. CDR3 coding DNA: TGCGCCAGCAGCCAAGCCGGGACAGGGGGCTTCTCCTACAATGAGCAGTTCTTC.

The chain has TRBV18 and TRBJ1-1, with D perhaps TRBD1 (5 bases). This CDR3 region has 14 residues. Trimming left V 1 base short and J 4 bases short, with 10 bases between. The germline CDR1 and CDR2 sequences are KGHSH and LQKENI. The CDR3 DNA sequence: TGTGCCAGCTCACCACTTTCCAGGGCCACTGAAGCTTTCTTT. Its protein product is CASSPLSRATEAFF.

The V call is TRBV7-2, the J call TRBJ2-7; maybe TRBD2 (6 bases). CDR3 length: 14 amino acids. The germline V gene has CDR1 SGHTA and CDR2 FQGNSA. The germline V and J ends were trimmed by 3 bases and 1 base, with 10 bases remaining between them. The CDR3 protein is CASSLWTTSYEQYF. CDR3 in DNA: TGTGCCAGCAGCTTGTGGACTACTTCCTACGAGCAGTACTTC.

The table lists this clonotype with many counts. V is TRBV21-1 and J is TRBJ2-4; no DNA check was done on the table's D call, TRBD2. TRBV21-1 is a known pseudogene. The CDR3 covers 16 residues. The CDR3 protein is CASSQVAGPTKNIQYF. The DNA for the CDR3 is TGTGCCAGCAGCCAGGTAGCGGGGCCCACCAAAAACATTCAGTACTTC.

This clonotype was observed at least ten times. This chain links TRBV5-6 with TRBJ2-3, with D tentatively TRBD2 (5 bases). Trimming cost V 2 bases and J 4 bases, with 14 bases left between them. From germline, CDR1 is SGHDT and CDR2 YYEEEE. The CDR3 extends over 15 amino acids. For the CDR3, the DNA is TGTGCCAGCAGCTTCCCCCGCGAGGGATCAGATACGCAGTATTTT. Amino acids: CASSFPREGSDTQYF.

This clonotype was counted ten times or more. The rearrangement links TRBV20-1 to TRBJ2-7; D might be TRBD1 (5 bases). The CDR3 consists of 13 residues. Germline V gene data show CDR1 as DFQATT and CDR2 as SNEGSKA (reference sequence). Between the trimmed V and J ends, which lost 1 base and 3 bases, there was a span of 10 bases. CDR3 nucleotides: TGCAGTGCTAGAGCGAGAGACAGCTACGAGCAGTACTTC. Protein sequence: CSARARDSYEQYF.

The DNA for the CDR3 is TGTGCCAGCAGCCCCCACGGACAGGGAACCTACGAGCAGTACTTC. Protein product: CASSPHGQGTYEQYF. The genes are TRBV7-8 and TRBJ2-7; 8 bases are shared with TRBD1. Trimming took 5 bases from V and 2 from J; bases not matched to a gene: 8. The germline CDR1 and CDR2 sequences are SGHVS and FQNEAQ. There are 15 residues in the CDR3.

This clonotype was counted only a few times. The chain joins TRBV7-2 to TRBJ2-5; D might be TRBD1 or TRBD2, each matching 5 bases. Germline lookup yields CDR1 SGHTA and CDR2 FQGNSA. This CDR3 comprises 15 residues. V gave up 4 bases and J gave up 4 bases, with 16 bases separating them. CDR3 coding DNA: TGTGCCAGCAGCTCCCGGGGCCCCGGGTCAGAGACCCAGTACTTC. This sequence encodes CASSSRGPGSETQYF.

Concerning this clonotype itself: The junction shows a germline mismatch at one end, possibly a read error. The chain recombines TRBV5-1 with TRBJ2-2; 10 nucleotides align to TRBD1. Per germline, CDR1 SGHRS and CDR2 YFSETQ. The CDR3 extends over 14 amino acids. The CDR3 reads CVSSRDRGPGELFF. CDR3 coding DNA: TGCGTCAGCAGCCGGGACAGGGGTCCCGGGGAGCTGTTTTTT.

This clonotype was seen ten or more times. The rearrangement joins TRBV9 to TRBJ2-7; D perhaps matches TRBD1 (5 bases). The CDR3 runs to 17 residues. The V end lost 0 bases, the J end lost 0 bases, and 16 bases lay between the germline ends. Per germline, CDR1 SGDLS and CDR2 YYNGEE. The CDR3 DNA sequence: TGTGCCAGCAGCGTAGGGGATCTGAGACAGAGCTCCTACGAGCAGTACTTC. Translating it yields CASSVGDLRQSSYEQYF.

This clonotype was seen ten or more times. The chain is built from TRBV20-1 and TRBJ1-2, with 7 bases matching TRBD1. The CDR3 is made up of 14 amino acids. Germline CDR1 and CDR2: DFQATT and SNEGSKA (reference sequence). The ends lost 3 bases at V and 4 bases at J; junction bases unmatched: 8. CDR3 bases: TGCAGTGCTAGTAGGCGGACAGGTGGCTATGGCTACACCTTC. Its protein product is CSASRRTGGYGYTF.

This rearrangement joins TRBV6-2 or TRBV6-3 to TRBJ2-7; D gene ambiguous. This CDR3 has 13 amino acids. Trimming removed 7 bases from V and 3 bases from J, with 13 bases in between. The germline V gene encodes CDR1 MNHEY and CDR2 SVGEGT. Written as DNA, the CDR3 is TGTGCCAGCAACCCCGGTCGGCGCTACGAGCAGTACTTC. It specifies CASNPGRRYEQYF.

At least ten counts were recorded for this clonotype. CDR3 in amino acids: CASSQDGDRDTNTQYF. DNA for the CDR3: TGCGCCAGCAGCCAAGATGGGGACAGGGACACGAATACGCAGTATTTT. This chain connects TRBV4-3 to TRBJ2-3; 9 nucleotides align to TRBD1. The CDR3 is 16 amino acids. J gave up 7 bases and V 0 bases, and 8 bases lay outside the gene matches. CDR1 is LGHNA, CDR2 YSLEER, per germline.

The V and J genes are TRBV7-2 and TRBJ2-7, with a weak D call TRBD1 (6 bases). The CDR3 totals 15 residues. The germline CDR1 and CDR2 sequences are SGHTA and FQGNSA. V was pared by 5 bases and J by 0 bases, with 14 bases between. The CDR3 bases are TGTGCCAGCAGCCCACAGGGCGGTTCCTCCTACGAGCAGTACTTC. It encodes CASSPQGGSSYEQYF.

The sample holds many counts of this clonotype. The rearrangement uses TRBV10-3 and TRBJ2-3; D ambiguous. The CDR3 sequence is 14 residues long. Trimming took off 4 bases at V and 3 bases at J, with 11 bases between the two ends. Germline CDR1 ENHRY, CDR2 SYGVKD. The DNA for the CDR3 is TGTGCCATCAGTGGGGTCCAATCAACAGATACGCAGTATTTT. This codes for CAISGVQSTDTQYF.

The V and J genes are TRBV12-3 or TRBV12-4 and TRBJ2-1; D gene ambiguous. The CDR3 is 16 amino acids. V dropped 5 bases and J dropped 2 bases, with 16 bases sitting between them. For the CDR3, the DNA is TGTGCCAGCAGTCCCGGCGGAGCAGGTCCCTACAATGAGCAGTTCTTC. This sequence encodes CASSPGGAGPYNEQFF.

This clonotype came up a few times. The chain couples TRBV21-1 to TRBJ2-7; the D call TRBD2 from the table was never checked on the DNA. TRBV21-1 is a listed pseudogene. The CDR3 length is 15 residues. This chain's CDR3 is CASSKVGPLAGGRYF. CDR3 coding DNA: TGTGCCAGCAGCAAAGTGGGGCCACTAGCGGGAGGGCGGTACTTC.